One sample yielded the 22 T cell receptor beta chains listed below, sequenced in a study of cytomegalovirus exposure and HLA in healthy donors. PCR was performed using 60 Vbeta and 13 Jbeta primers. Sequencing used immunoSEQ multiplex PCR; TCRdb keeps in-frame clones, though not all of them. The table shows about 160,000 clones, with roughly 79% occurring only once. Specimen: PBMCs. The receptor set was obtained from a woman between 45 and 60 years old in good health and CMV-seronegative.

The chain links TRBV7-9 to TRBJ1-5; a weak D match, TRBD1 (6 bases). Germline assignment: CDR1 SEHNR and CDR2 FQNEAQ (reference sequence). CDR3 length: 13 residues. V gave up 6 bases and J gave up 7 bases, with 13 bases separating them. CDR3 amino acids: CASSDAGAQPQHF. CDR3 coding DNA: TGTGCCAGCAGTGACGCAGGGGCACAGCCCCAGCATTTT.

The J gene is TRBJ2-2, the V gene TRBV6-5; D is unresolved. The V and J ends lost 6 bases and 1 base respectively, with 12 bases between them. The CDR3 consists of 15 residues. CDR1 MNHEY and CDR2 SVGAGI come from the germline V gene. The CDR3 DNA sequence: TGTGCCAGCAGCCTTGGGCCCAAGAACACCGGGGAGCTGTTTTTT. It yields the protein CASSLGPKNTGELFF.

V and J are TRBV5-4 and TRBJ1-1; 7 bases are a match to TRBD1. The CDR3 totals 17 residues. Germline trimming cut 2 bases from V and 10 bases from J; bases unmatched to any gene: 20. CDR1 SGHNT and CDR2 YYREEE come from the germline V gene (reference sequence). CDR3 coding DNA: TGTGCCAGCAGCTTTAGGAGCACAGGGGAAGTAGTTGGAGGAGCTTTCTTT. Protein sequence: CASSFRSTGEVVGGAFF.

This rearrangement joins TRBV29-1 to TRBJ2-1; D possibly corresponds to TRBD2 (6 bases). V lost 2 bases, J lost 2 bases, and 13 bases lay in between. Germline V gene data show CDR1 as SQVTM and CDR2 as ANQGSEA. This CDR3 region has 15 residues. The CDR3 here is CSVERWGEAYNEQFF. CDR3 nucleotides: TGCAGCGTTGAAAGGTGGGGGGAGGCCTACAATGAGCAGTTCTTC.

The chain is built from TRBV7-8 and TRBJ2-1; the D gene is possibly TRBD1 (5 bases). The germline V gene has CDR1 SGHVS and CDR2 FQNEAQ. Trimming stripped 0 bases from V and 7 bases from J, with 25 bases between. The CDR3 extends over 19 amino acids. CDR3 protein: CASSLALPGTGAVGNEQFF. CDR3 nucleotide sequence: TGTGCCAGCAGCTTAGCCCTTCCTGGCACAGGCGCCGTGGGGAATGAGCAGTTCTTC.

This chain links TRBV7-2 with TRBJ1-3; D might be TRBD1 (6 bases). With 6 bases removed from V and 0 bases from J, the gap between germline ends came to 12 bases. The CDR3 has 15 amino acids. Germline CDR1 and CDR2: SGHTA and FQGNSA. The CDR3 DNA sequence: TGTGCCAGCAGTCCGAGAGGGGGCTCTGGAAACACCATATATTTT. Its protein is CASSPRGGSGNTIYF.

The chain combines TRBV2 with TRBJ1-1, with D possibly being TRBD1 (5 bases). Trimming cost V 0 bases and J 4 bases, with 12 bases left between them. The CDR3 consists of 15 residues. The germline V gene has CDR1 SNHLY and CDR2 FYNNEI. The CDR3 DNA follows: TGTGCCAGCAGTGAAGCAGGGGTTGGTCGCACTGAAGCTTTCTTT. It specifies CASSEAGVGRTEAFF. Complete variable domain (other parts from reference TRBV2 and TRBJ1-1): EPEVTQTPSHQVTQMGQEVILRCVPISNHLYFYWYRQILGQKVEFLVSFYNNEISEKSEIFDDQFSVERPDGSNFTLKIRSTKLEDSAMYFCASSEAGVGRTEAFFGQGTRLTVV.

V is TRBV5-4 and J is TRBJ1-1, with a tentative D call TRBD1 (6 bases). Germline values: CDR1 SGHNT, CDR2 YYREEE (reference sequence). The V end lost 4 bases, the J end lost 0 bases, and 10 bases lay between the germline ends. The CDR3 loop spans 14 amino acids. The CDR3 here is CASSVDRLNTEAFF. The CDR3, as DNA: TGTGCCAGCAGCGTCGACAGGCTGAACACTGAAGCTTTCTTT.

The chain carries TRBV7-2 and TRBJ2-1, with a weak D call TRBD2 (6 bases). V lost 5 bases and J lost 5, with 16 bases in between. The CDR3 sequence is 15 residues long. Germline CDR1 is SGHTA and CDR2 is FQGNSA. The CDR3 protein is CASSGGNSFHNEQFF. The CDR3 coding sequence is TGTGCCAGCAGCGGCGGGAATAGCTTTCACAATGAGCAGTTCTTC.

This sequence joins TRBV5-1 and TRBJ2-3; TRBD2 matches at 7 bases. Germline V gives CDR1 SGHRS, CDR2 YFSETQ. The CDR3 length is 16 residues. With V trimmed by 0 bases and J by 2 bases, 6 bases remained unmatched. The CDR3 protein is CASSLDPAGTTDTQYF. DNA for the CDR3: TGCGCCAGCAGCTTGGATCCAGCGGGGACCACAGATACGCAGTATTTT. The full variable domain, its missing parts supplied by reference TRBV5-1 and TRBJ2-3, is KAGVTQTPRYLIKTRGQQVTLSCSPISGHRSVSWYQQTPGQGLQFLFEYFSETQRNKGNFPGRFSGRQFSNSRSEMNVSTLELGDSALYLCASSLDPAGTTDTQYFGPGTRLTVL.

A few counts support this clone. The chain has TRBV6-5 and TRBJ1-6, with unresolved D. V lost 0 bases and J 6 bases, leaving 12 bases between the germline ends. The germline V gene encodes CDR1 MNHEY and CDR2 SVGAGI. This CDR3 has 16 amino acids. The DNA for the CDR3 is TGTGCCAGCAGTTACTCTTTGGGCAGAACTAATTCACCCCTCCACTTT. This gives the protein CASSYSLGRTNSPLHF.

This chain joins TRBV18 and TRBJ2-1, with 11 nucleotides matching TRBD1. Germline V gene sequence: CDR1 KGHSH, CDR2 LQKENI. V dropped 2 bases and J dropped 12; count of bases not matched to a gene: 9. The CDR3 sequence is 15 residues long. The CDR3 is CASSPNGQGAYRQFF. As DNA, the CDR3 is TGTGCCAGCTCACCAAACGGACAGGGGGCGTATAGGCAGTTCTTC. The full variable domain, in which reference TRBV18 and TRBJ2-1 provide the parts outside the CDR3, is NAGVMQNPRHLVRRRGQEARLRCSPMKGHSHVYWYRQLPEEGLKFMVYLQKENIIDESGMPKERFSAEFPKEGPSILRIQQVVRGDSAAYFCASSPNGQGAYRQFFGPGTRLTVL.

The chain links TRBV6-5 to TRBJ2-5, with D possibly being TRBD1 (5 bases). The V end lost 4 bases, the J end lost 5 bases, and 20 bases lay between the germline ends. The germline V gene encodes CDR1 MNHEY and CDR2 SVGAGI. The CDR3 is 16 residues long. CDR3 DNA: TGTGCCAGCAGTTCCCTAACTACAGGCGTGGGGGAGACCCAGTACTTC. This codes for CASSSLTTGVGETQYF.

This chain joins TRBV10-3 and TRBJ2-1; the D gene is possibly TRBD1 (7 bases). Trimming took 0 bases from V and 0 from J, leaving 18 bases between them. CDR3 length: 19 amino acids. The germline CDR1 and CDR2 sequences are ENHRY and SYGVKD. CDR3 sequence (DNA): TGTGCCATCAGTGAGTCGAATCAGGGGGGCCTTAGCTCCTACAATGAGCAGTTCTTC. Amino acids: CAISESNQGGLSSYNEQFF.

CDR3 bases: TGTGCCACAAAGGGGGCAGGAGACTACACCGGGGAGCTGTTTTTT. It specifies CATKGAGDYTGELFF. The J gene is TRBJ2-2, the V gene TRBV19, with TRBD1 matching 7 bases. The V segment lost 10 bases and the J segment 3 bases; nucleotides outside the gene matches: 11. The CDR3 runs to 15 residues. Germline-derived CDR1 and CDR2 are LNHDA and SQIVND (reference sequence).

The DNA for the CDR3 is TGTGCCAGCAGTGGACAGGGATCTTGGCAGCCCCAGCATTTT. The encoded protein is CASSGQGSWQPQHF. The chain links TRBV6-1 to TRBJ1-5, with 7 bases aligning to TRBD1. The junction had 7 bases not matched to a gene; V was cut back by 4 bases and J by 7 bases. Germline values: CDR1 MNHNS, CDR2 SASEGT. This CDR3 is built from 14 residues.

The CDR3 is CASSFGGRRNTGELFF. CDR3 bases: TGTGCCAGCAGCTTTGGCGGCCGTCGGAACACCGGGGAGCTGTTTTTT. The chain combines TRBV5-4 with TRBJ2-2; D remains unclear. CDR1 and CDR2 (germline): SGHNT, YYREEE (reference sequence). Trimming took 2 bases from V and 1 from J, leaving 12 bases between them. The CDR3 spans 16 residues.

The CDR3 bases are TGTGCCAGCAGCTTAAGTGGGCGGGACAGGGATGACGGCTACACCTTC. Translating gives CASSLSGRDRDDGYTF. This rearrangement joins TRBV7-9 to TRBJ1-2, with 9 positions matching TRBD1. J was trimmed by 8 bases and V by 2 bases; bases with no gene match: 12. Germline loops: CDR1 SEHNR, CDR2 FQNEAQ (reference sequence). The CDR3 sequence is 16 residues long.

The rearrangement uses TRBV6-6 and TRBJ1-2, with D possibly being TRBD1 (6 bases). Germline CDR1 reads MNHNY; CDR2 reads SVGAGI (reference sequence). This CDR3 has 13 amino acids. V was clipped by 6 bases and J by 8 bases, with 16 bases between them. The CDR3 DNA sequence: TGTGCCAGCAGAAACCTTGACAGGTCGGGCTACACCTTC. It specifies CASRNLDRSGYTF.

CDR3 nucleotides: TGTGCCAGTAGTATGGGACAGGCCGCGTCCTATGGCTACACCTTC. Its protein product is CASSMGQAASYGYTF. The chain has TRBV19 and TRBJ1-2; TRBD1 aligns across 8 bases. From germline, CDR1 is LNHDA and CDR2 SQIVND (reference sequence). V shed 3 bases and J 4 bases; nucleotides not matched to a gene: 7. This CDR3 region has 15 residues.

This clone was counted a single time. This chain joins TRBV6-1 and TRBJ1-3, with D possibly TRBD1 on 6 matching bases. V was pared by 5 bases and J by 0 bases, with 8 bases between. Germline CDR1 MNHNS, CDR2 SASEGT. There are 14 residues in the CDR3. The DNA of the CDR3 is TGTGCCAGCAGTACAGGGTTCTCTGGAAACACCATATATTTT. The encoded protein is CASSTGFSGNTIYF.

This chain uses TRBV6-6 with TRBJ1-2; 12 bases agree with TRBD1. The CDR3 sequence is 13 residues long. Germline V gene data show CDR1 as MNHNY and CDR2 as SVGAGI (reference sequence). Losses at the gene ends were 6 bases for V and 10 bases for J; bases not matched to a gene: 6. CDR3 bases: TGTGCCAGCAGGAGAGGGACAGGGGGCGACTACACCTTC. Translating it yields CASRRGTGGDYTF.